This T cell receptor beta chain was sequenced for a study of cytomegalovirus exposure and HLA in healthy donors. Primers: 60 Vbeta forward and 13 Jbeta reverse. The data were produced by immunoSEQ multiplex PCR, yet TCRdb's version contains in-frame clones alone and is incomplete. Of around 130,000 clones in the sample, around four fifths were seen once. CDR3 length equals 13 residues. Germline CDR1 and CDR2: SQVTM and ANQGSEA. Trimming at V came to 6 bases and at J to 5 bases, leaving 6 bases not matched to a gene. The sequenced sample was PBMCs. The sequence came from a woman aged 40 to 55 in good health and CMV-seropositive. The genes are TRBV29-1 and TRBJ2-5, with TRBD2 identical over 10 bases. CDR3 in DNA: TGCAGCGTGCGAGCGGGGGGGCCGGAGACCCAGTACTTC. As protein: CSVRAGGPETQYF.